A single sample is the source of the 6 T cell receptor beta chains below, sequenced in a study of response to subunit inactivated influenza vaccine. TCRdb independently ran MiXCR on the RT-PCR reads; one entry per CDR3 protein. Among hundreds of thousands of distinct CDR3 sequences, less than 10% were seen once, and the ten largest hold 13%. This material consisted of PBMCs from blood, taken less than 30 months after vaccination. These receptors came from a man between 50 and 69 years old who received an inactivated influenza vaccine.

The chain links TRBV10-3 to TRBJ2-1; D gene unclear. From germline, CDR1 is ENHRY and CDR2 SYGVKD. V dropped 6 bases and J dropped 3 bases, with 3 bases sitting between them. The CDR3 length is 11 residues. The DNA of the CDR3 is TGTGCCATCAGGAACTACAATGAGCAGTTCTTC. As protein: CAIRNYNEQFF.

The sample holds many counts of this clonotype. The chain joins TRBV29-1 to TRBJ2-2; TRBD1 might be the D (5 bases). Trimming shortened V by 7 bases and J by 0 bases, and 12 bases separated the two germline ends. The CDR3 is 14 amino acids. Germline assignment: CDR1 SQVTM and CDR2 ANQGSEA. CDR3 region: CSGRQRSNTGELFF. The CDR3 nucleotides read TGCAGCGGCAGACAGAGATCGAACACCGGGGAGCTGTTTTTT.

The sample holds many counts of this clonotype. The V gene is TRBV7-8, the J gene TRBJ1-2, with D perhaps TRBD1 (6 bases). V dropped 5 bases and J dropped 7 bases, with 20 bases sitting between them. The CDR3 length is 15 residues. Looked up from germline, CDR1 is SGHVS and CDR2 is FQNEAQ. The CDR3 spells CASSPRTDSESGYTF. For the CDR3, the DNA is TGTGCCAGCAGCCCCCGGACAGATTCTGAAAGTGGCTACACCTTC.

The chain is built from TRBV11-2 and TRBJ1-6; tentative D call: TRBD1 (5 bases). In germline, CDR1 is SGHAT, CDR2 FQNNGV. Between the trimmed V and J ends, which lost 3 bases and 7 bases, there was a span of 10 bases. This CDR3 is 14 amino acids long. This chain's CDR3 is CASSFAGSNSPLHF. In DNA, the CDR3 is TGTGCCAGCAGCTTTGCAGGGAGCAATTCACCCCTCCACTTT.

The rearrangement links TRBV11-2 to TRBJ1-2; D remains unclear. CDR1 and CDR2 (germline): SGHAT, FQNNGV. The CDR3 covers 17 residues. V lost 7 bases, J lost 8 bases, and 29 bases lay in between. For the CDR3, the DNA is TGTGCCAGCAAGCCTAATTACCGGGCCCTCAGTGGTATGGGCTACACCTTC. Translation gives CASKPNYRALSGMGYTF.

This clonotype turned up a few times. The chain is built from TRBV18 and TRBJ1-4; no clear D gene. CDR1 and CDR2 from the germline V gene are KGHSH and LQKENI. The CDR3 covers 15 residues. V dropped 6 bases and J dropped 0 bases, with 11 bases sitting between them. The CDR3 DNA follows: TGTGCCAGCTCCCGACGGCAGACAACTAATGAAAAACTGTTTTTT. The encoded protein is CASSRRQTTNEKLFF.